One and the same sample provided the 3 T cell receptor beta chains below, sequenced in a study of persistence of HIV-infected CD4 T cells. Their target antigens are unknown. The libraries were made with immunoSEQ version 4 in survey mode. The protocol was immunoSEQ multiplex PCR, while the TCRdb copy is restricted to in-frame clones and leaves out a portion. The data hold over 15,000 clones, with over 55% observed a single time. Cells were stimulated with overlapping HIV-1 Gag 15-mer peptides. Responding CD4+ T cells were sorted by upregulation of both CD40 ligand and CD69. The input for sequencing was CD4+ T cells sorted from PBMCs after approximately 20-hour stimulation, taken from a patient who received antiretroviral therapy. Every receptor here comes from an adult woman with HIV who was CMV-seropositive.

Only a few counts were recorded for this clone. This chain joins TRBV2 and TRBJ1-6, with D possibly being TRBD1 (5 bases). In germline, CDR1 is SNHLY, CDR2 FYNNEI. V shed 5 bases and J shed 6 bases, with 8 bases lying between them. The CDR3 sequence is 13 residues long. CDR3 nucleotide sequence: TGTGCCAGCAGTTACGGGGGTAATTCACCCCTCCACTTT. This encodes CASSYGGNSPLHF.

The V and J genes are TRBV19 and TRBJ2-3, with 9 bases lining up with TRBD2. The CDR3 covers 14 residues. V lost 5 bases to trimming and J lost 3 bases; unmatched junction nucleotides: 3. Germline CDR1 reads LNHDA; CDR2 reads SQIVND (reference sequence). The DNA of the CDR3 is TGTGCCAGTAGTGCTAGCGGGGAAACAGATACGCAGTATTTT. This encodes CASSASGETDTQYF.

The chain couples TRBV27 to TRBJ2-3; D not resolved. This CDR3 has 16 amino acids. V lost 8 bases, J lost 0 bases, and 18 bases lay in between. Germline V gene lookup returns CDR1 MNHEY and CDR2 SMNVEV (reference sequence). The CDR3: CASGRTLSSSTDTQYF. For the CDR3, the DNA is TGTGCCAGCGGACGAACTCTTAGCTCGAGCACAGATACGCAGTATTTT.